The 6 T cell receptor beta chains given below trace back to one sample, sequenced in a study of CD8 T cells in ankylosing spondylitis. From the 5' RACE reads, TCRdb called clonotypes with MiXCR, one entry per CDR3 protein. Of under 200,000 distinct CDR3 sequences detected, 11% appear once; the ten largest clones hold almost 30%. Sequencing was carried out using blood, either unsorted or a sorted T cell fraction (not recorded which). These receptors were collected from a male donor with ankylosing spondylitis or in good health (not recorded which).

This clonotype appeared many times. The CDR3 sequence: CASSEGQGQGEQFF. For the CDR3, the DNA is TGTGCCAGCAGTGAAGGGCAGGGACAAGGTGAGCAGTTCTTC. V and J are TRBV2 and TRBJ2-1; TRBD1 is a possible D gene (6 bases). This CDR3 is 14 amino acids long. Germline V gene data show CDR1 as SNHLY and CDR2 as FYNNEI. V lost 1 base, J lost 9 bases, and 13 bases lay in between.

This clonotype has a handful of counts. The chain carries TRBV12-3 or TRBV12-4 and TRBJ1-1; D gene uncertain. V lost 3 bases to trimming and J lost 3 bases, with 11 bases between them. The CDR3 length is 14 residues. CDR3 protein: CASSFDQSYTEAFF. The CDR3 coding sequence is TGTGCCAGCAGTTTCGACCAGTCTTACACTGAAGCTTTCTTT.

This clonotype was counted at least ten times. V is TRBV10-1 and J is TRBJ2-3; a weak D match, TRBD1 (6 bases). CDR3 length: 15 amino acids. Germline V gene lookup returns CDR1 WNHNN and CDR2 SYGVQD (reference sequence). The V end was cut by 3 bases, the J end by 2 bases, with 12 bases between. The CDR3 loop reads CASSDRTDPTDTQYF. The CDR3 DNA reads TGCGCCAGCAGTGACCGGACAGACCCCACAGATACGCAGTATTTT.

This clonotype was seen only a few times. This rearrangement joins TRBV5-4 to TRBJ2-2; D not certain. Trimming cost V 0 bases and J 4 bases, with 4 bases left between them. The CDR3 totals 13 residues. CDR1 and CDR2 (germline): SGHNT, YYREEE (reference sequence). The CDR3 spells CASSLDGTGELFF. The CDR3 DNA is TGTGCCAGCAGCTTGGACGGCACCGGGGAGCTGTTTTTT.

This clonotype was seen at least ten times. V is TRBV4-3 and J is TRBJ2-3; maybe TRBD1 (6 bases). V lost 0 bases and J lost 3, with 13 bases in between. The CDR3 runs to 16 residues. CDR1 LGHNA and CDR2 YSLEER come from the germline V gene. CDR3 sequence reads: CASSQESQGLTDTQYF. The CDR3 nucleotides are TGCGCCAGCAGCCAAGAAAGCCAGGGGCTGACAGATACGCAGTATTTT.

The chain carries TRBV20-1 and TRBJ1-5; no firm D call. V lost 4 bases, J lost 3 bases, and 13 bases lay in between. CDR1 is DFQATT and CDR2 is SNEGSKA in the germline V gene (reference sequence). The CDR3 length is 14 residues. CDR3 nucleotide sequence: TGCAGTGCTATTCGGGGAGGGATCAATCAGCCCCAGCATTTT. It encodes CSAIRGGINQPQHF.